This T cell receptor beta chain was recovered during a study of beta chain features in type 1 diabetes. This clone turned up a few times. The antigen is unknown. The study, taken as a whole, reports: In comparison with healthy donors, patients had naive, central memory and Treg TCRB repertoires that appeared more similar. Among all four CD4+ subsets, Type 1 diabetes patients had TCRB CDR3s that were moderately but significantly shorter.

There are 15 residues in the CDR3. Trimming at V came to 0 bases and at J to 3 bases, leaving 3 bases not matched to a gene. In germline, CDR1 is ENHRY, CDR2 SYGVKD. Reverse transcription of all isolated RNA meant that expressed TCRB transcripts were sequenced. Here immunoSEQ multiplex PCR was the method, and the copy in TCRdb shows in-frame clones only, minus some. The profile covers about 640,000 clones, with roughly 12% appearing a single time and around 0.12% taken by the ten largest. Sequenced input: naive CD4+ T cells from blood. The sequence came from a man aged 25-45 years with type 1 diabetes. The chain is built from TRBV10-3 and TRBJ1-2; 8 nucleotides line up with TRBD1. CDR3 sequence (DNA): TGTGCCATCAGTGAGTCGCCAGGGGGCGACTATGGCTACACCTTC. Encoded protein: CAISESPGGDYGYTF.